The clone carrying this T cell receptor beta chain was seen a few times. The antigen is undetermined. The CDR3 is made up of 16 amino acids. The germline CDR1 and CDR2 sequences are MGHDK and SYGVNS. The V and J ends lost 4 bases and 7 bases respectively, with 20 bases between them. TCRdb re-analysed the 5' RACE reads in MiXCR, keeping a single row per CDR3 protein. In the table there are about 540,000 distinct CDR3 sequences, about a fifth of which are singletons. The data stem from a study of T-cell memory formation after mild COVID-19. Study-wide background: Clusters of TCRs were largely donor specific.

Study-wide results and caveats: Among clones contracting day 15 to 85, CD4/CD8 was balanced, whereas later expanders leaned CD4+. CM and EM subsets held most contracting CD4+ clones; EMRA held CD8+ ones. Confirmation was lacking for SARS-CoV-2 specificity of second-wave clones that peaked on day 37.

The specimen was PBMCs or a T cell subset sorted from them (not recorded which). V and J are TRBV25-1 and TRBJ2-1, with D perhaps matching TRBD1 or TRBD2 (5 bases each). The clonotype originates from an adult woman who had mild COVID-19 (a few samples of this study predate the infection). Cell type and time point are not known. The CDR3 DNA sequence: TGTGCCAGCAGTGTCCCCGCCGGGACCGGCACAAATGAGCAGTTCTTC. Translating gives CASSVPAGTGTNEQFF.